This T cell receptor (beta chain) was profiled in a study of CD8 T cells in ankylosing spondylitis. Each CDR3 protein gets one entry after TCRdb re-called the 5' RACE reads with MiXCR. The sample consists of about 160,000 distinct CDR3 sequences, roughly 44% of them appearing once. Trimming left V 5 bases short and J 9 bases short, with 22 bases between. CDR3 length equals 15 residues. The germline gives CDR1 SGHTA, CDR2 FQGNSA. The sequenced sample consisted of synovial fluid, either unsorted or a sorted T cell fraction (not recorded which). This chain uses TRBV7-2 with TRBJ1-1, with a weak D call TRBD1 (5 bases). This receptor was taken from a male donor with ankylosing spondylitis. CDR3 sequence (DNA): TGTGCCAGCAGCCTAAGACGAATCCTAGGGGTAAAAGCTTTCTTT. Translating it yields CASSLRRILGVKAFF. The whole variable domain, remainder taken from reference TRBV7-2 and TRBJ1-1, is GAGVSQSPSNKVTEKGKDVELRCDPISGHTALYWYRQSLGQGLEFLIYFQGNSAPDKSGLPSDRFSAERTGGSVSTLTIQRTQQEDSAVYLCASSLRRILGVKAFFGQGTRLTVV.